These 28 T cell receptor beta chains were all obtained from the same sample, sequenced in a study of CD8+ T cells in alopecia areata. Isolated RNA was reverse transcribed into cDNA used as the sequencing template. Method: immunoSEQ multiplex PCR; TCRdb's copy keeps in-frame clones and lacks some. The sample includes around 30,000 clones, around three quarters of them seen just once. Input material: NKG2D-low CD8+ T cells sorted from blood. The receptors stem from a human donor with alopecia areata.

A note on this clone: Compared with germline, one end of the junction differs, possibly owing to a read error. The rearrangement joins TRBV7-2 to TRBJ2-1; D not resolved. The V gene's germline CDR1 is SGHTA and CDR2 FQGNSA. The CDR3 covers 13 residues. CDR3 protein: CASGLGLSVGQFF. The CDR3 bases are TGTGCCAGCGGCTTAGGTCTTTCGGTAGGGCAGTTCTTC.

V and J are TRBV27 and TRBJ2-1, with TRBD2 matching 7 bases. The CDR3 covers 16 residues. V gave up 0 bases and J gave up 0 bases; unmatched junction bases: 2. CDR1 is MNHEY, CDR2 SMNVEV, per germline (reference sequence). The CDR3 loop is CASSLSGGSSYNEQFF. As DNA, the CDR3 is TGTGCCAGCAGTTTATCGGGCGGGAGCTCCTACAATGAGCAGTTCTTC.

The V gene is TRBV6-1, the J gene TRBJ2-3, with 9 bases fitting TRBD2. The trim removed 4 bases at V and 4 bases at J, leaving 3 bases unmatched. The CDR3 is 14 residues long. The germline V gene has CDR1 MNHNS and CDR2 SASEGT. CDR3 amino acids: CASSGGLASDTQYF. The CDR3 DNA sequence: TGTGCCAGCAGTGGGGGACTAGCCTCAGATACGCAGTATTTT.

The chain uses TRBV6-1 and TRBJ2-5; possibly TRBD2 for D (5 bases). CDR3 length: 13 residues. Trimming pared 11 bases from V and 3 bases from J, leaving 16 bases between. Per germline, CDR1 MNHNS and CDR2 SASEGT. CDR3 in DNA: TGTGCCTCCGATATGGACTCAAAAGAGACCCAGTACTTC. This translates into CASDMDSKETQYF.

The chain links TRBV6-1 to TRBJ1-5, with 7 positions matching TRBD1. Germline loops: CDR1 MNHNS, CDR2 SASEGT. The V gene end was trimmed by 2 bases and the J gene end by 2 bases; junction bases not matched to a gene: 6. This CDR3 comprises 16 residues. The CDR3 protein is CASSESTGEGNQPQHF. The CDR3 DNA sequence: TGTGCCAGCAGTGAATCAACAGGGGAGGGCAATCAGCCCCAGCATTTT.

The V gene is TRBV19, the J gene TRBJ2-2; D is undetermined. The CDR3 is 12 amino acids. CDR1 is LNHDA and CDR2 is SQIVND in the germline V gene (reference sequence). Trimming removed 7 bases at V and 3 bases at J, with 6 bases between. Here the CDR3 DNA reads TGTGCCAGTAACGGCGACACCGGGGAGCTGTTTTTT. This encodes CASNGDTGELFF.

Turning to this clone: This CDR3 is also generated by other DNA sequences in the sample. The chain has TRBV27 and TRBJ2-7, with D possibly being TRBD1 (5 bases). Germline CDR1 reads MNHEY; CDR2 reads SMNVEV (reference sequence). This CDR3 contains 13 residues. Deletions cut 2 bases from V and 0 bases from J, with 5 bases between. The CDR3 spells CASSLQGSYEQYF. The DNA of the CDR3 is TGTGCCAGCAGTTTACAGGGCTCCTACGAGCAGTACTTC.

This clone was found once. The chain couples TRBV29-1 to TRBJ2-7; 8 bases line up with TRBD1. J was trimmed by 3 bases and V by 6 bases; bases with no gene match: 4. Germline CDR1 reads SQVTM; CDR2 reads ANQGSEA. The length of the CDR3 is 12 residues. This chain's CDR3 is CSVGTGVYEQYF. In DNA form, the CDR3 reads TGCAGCGTCGGGACAGGTGTCTACGAGCAGTACTTC.

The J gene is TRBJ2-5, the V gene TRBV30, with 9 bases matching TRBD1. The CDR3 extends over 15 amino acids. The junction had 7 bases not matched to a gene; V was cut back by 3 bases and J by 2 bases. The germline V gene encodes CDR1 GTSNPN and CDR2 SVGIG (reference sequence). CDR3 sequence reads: CAWSGPGTGQETQYF. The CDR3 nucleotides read TGTGCCTGGAGCGGACCAGGGACAGGGCAAGAGACCCAGTACTTC.

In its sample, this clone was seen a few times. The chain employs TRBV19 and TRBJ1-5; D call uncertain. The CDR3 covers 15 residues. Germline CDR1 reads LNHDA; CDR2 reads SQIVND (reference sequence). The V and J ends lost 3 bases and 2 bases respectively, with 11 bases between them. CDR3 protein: CASSMRRVGNQPQHF. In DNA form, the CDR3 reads TGTGCCAGTAGTATGAGACGGGTAGGCAATCAGCCCCAGCATTTT.

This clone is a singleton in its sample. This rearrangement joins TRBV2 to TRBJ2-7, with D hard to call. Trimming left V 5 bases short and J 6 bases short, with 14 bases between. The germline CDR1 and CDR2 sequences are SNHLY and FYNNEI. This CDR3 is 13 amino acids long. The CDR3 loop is CASSKTVWGEQYF. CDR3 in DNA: TGTGCCAGCAGTAAGACCGTCTGGGGCGAGCAGTACTTC.

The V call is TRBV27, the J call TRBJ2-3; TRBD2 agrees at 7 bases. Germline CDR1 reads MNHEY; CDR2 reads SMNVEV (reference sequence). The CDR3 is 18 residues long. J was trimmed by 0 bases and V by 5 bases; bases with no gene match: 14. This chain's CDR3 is CASSRPAGRGLSTDTQYF. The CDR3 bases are TGTGCCAGCAGTCGACCCGCAGGGAGGGGCCTAAGCACAGATACGCAGTATTTT.

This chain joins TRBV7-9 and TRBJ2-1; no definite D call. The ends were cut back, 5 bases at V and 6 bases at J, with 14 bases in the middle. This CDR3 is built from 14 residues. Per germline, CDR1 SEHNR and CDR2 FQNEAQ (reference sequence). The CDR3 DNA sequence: TGTGCCAGCAGCAACAGCTTTTACGGCAATGAGCAGTTCTTC. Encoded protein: CASSNSFYGNEQFF.

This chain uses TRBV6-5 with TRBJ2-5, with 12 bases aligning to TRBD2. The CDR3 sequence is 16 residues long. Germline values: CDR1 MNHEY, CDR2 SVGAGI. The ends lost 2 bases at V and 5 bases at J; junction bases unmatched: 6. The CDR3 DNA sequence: TGTGCCAGCAGTTACAGCCTAGCGGGAGGGTGGGAGACCCAGTACTTC. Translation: CASSYSLAGGWETQYF.

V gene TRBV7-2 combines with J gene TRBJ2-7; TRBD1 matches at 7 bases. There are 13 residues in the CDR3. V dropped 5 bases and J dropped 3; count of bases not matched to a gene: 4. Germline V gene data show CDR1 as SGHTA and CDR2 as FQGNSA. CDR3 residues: CASSNRDSYEQYF. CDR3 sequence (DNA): TGTGCCAGCAGCAACCGGGACAGCTACGAGCAGTACTTC.

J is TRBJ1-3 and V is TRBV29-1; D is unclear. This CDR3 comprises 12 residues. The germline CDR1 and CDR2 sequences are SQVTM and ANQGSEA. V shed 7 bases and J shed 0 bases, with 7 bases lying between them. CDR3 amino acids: CSGSYSGNTIYF. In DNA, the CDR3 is TGCAGCGGTTCTTACTCTGGAAACACCATATATTTT.

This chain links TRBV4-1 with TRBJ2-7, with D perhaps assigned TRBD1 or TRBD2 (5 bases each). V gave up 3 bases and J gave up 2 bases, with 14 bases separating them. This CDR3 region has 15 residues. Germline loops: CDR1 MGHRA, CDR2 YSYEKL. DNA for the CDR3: TGCGCCAGCAGCCATAGAGGGACGGGAACCTACGAGCAGTACTTC. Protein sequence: CASSHRGTGTYEQYF.

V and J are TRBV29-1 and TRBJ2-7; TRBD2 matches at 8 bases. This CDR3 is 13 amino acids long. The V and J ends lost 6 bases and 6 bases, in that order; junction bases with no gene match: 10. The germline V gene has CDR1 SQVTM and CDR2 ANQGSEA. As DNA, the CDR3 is TGCAGCGTAATAGCGGGATCCGAACGCGAGCAGTACTTC. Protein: CSVIAGSEREQYF.

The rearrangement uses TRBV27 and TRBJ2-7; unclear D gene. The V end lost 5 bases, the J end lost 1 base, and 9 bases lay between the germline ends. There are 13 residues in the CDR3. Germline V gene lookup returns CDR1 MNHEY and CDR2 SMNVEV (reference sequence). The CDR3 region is CASSMTESYEQYF. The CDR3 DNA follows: TGTGCCAGCAGTATGACTGAATCCTACGAGCAGTACTTC.

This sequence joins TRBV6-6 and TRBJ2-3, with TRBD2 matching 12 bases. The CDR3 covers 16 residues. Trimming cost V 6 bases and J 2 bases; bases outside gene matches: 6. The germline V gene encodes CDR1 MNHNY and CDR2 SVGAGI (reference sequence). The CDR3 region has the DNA TGTGCCAGCAGCGCGACTAGCGGGGGATCCACAGATACGCAGTATTTT. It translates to CASSATSGGSTDTQYF.

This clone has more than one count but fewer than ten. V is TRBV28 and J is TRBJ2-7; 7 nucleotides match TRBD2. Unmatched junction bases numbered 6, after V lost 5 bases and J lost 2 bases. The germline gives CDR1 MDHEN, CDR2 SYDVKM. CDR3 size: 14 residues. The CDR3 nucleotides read TGTGCCAGCAGTCCTAGCGGAGGGGCCTACGAGCAGTACTTC. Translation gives CASSPSGGAYEQYF. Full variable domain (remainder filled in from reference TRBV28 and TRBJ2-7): DVKVTQSSRYLVKRTGEKVFLECVQDMDHENMFWYRQDPGLGLRLIYFSYDVKMKEKGDIPEGYSVSREKKERFSLILESASTNQTSMYLCASSPSGGAYEQYFGPGTRLTVT.

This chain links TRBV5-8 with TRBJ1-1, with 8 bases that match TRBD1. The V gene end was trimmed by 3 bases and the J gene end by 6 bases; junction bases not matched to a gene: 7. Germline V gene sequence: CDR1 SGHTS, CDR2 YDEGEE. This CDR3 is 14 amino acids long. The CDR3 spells CASSSRDRSPEAFF. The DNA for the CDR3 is TGTGCCAGCAGCTCCCGGGACAGGAGTCCTGAAGCTTTCTTT.

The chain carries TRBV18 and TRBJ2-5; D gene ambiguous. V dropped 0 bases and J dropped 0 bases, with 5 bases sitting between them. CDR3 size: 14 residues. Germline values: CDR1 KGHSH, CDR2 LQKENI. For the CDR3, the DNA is TGTGCCAGCTCACCACCATTGTACCAAGAGACCCAGTACTTC. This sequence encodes CASSPPLYQETQYF.

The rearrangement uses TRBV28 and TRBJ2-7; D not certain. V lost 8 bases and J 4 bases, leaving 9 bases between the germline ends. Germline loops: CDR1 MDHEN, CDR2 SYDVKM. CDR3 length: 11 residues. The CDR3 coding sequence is TGTGCCAGCTCCGACCTTTACGAGCAGTACTTC. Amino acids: CASSDLYEQYF.

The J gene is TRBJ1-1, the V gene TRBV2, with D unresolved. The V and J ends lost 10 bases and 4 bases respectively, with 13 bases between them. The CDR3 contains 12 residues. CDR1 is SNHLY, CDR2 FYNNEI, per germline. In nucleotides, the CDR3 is TGTGCCACTGACAAATCGGCCACTGAAGCTTTCTTT. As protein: CATDKSATEAFF. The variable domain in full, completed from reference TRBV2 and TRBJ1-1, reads EPEVTQTPSHQVTQMGQEVILRCVPISNHLYFYWYRQILGQKVEFLVSFYNNEISEKSEIFDDQFSVERPDGSNFTLKIRSTKLEDSAMYFCATDKSATEAFFGQGTRLTVV.

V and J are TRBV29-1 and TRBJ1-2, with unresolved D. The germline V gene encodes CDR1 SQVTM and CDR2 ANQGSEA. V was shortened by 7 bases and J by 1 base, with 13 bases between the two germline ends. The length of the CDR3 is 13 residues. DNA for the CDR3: TGCAGCGCACTCCCCGGGAATAACTATGGCTACACCTTC. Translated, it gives CSALPGNNYGYTF.

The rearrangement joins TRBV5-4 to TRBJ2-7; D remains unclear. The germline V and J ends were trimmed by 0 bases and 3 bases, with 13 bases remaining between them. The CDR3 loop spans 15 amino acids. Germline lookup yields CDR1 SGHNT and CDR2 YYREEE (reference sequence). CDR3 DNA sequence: TGTGCCAGCAGCTTGGGCCTAGGGTATTACTACGAGCAGTACTTC. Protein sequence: CASSLGLGYYYEQYF.

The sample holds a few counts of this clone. CDR3 in amino acids: CATSTTSSYEQYF. The CDR3 nucleotides are TGTGCCACCAGCACTACAAGCTCCTACGAGCAGTACTTC. The V gene is TRBV15, the J gene TRBJ2-7, with D unresolved. The CDR3 consists of 13 residues. Trimming cost V 4 bases and J 0 bases, with 7 bases left between them. Germline loops: CDR1 LNHNV, CDR2 YYDKDF (reference sequence).